Each of the 31 T cell receptor beta chains below was sequenced from the same sample in a study of blood T cell repertoires in COVID-19. Libraries were prepared by immunoSEQ multiplex PCR; TCRdb keeps only in-frame clonotypes and omits some of them. The data hold some 360,000 clones, with more than 70% observed a single time. Sequenced material: peripheral blood. The origin of the receptors is a woman in her sixties with COVID-19, enrolled during active disease.

This clone was detected only a few times. The chain recombines TRBV18 with TRBJ1-1; 8 bases fit TRBD1. The V gene end was trimmed by 0 bases and the J gene end by 1 base; junction bases not matched to a gene: 4. Germline loops: CDR1 KGHSH, CDR2 LQKENI. The CDR3 has 16 amino acids. The CDR3 reads CASSPPFTGGNTEAFF. For the CDR3, the DNA is TGTGCCAGCTCACCACCCTTCACAGGGGGGAACACTGAAGCTTTCTTT.

The V and J genes are TRBV6-5 and TRBJ2-3; D might be TRBD2 (6 bases). V gave up 6 bases and J gave up 3 bases, with 10 bases separating them. There are 13 residues in the CDR3. CDR1 and CDR2 (germline): MNHEY, SVGAGI. The CDR3 DNA reads as TGTGCCAGCAGGCCCCGGGGGACAGATACGCAGTATTTT. Its protein is CASRPRGTDTQYF.

V is TRBV10-3 and J is TRBJ2-3, with D perhaps matching TRBD2 (7 bases). Germline CDR1 reads ENHRY; CDR2 reads SYGVKD. Trimming took off 7 bases at V and 1 base at J, with 15 bases between the two ends. This CDR3 region has 15 residues. Here the CDR3 DNA reads TGTGCCATCACTTTGGGGGGGGGCGGCACAGATACGCAGTATTTT. Translation: CAITLGGGGTDTQYF.

Turning to this clone: Other DNA sequences in the sample encode the same CDR3. The V gene is TRBV19, the J gene TRBJ1-2; 8 bases line up with TRBD1. This CDR3 comprises 13 residues. V was pared by 6 bases and J by 4 bases, with 4 bases of the junction left unmatched. Germline V CDR1 and CDR2: LNHDA, SQIVND (reference sequence). In DNA, the CDR3 is TGTGCCAGTAGGACAGGGGTCGGCTATGGCTACACCTTC. It encodes CASRTGVGYGYTF.

The chain employs TRBV6-6 and TRBJ2-7; 10 bases are shared with TRBD1. The CDR3 is 16 residues long. Germline assignment: CDR1 MNHNY and CDR2 SVGAGI (reference sequence). Losses at the gene ends were 6 bases for V and 6 bases for J; bases not matched to a gene: 14. CDR3 in amino acids: CASREPGQGTGSEQYF. The CDR3 nucleotides are TGTGCCAGCAGGGAACCGGGACAGGGGACAGGATCCGAGCAGTACTTC.

The chain employs TRBV7-2 and TRBJ2-5; D possibly corresponds to TRBD2 (7 bases). CDR1 SGHTA and CDR2 FQGNSA come from the germline V gene. CDR3 length: 15 residues. V was trimmed by 2 bases and J by 2 bases, leaving 12 bases between them. The CDR3 region has the DNA TGTGCCAGCAGCTTATTGGGGGGGGCGCAAGAGACCCAGTACTTC. Residues: CASSLLGGAQETQYF.

The chain uses TRBV18 and TRBJ2-5; TRBD2 matches at 9 bases. From germline, CDR1 is KGHSH and CDR2 LQKENI. The V segment lost 2 bases and the J segment 2 bases; nucleotides outside the gene matches: 3. The CDR3 runs 15 residues. The CDR3 sequence: CASSPLAGVQETQYF. The CDR3 nucleotides are TGTGCCAGCTCACCATTAGCGGGGGTTCAAGAGACCCAGTACTTC. Looking up the rest from reference TRBV18 and TRBJ2-5 gives the full variable domain: NAGVMQNPRHLVRRRGQEARLRCSPMKGHSHVYWYRQLPEEGLKFMVYLQKENIIDESGMPKERFSAEFPKEGPSILRIQQVVRGDSAAYFCASSPLAGVQETQYFGPGTRLLVL.

The rearrangement uses TRBV9 and TRBJ1-4, with D unresolved. The germline V gene encodes CDR1 SGDLS and CDR2 YYNGEE. The CDR3 is made up of 16 amino acids. Trimming shortened V by 0 bases and J by 4 bases, and 13 bases separated the two germline ends. CDR3 bases: TGTGCCAGCAGCGTAGAGCACGGGTCTGGTAATGAAAAACTGTTTTTT. This gives the protein CASSVEHGSGNEKLFF.

The genes are TRBV5-1 and TRBJ1-6, with a tentative D call TRBD1 (6 bases). CDR1 is SGHRS, CDR2 YFSETQ, per germline. The CDR3 loop spans 13 amino acids. V dropped 4 bases and J dropped 7 bases, with 9 bases sitting between them. This chain's CDR3 is CASSGQLNSPLHF. The CDR3 nucleotides read TGCGCCAGCAGCGGACAGCTGAATTCACCCCTCCACTTT.

V is TRBV19 and J is TRBJ2-4, with 12 bases matching TRBD1. V trimming: 7 bases; J trimming: 0 bases; junction bases outside the gene matches: 10. The CDR3 has 18 residues. Per the germline V gene, CDR1 is LNHDA and CDR2 is SQIVND (reference sequence). The CDR3 spells CASTRQGTGGPAKNIQYF. CDR3 bases: TGTGCCAGTACAAGGCAGGGGACAGGGGGCCCAGCCAAAAACATTCAGTACTTC.

The genes are TRBV3-1 (or the pseudogene TRBV3-2) and TRBJ2-2, with 8 bases aligning to TRBD2. The length of the CDR3 is 15 residues. The ends lost 5 bases at V and 5 bases at J; junction bases unmatched: 7. The germline gives CDR1 LGHDT, CDR2 YNNKEL (reference sequence). CDR3 loop: CASSSRLARTGELFF. DNA for the CDR3: TGTGCCAGCAGCTCCCGACTAGCGAGGACCGGGGAGCTGTTTTTT.

V gene TRBV19 combines with J gene TRBJ1-1; D is uncertain. Germline V CDR1 and CDR2: LNHDA, SQIVND (reference sequence). V dropped 8 bases and J dropped 5 bases, with 15 bases sitting between them. There are 13 residues in the CDR3. The CDR3 DNA reads TGTGCCAGTGGCGGACTGTGGAATACTGAAGCTTTCTTT. Protein sequence: CASGGLWNTEAFF. The whole variable domain, remainder taken from reference TRBV19 and TRBJ1-1, is DGGITQSPKYLFRKEGQNVTLSCEQNLNHDAMYWYRQDPGQGLRLIYYSQIVNDFQKGDIAEGYSVSREKKESFPLTVTSAQKNPTAFYLCASGGLWNTEAFFGQGTRLTVV.

The CDR3 is CASSEYPGYEQYF. The CDR3 DNA reads TGTGCCAGCAGTGAATATCCGGGATACGAGCAGTACTTC. The chain couples TRBV6-1 to TRBJ2-7; tentatively, D is TRBD2 (5 bases). The length of the CDR3 is 13 residues. Germline lookup yields CDR1 MNHNS and CDR2 SASEGT. V was shortened by 2 bases and J by 4 bases, with 9 bases between the two germline ends.

The sample holds a few counts of this clone. The chain links TRBV18 to TRBJ1-1; D call uncertain. The V end lost 1 base, the J end lost 0 bases, and 12 bases lay between the germline ends. CDR1 is KGHSH and CDR2 is LQKENI in the germline V gene. The CDR3 length is 16 residues. The CDR3 region is CASSPRLAGMNTEAFF. The CDR3 DNA sequence: TGTGCCAGCTCACCACGTTTGGCGGGCATGAACACTGAAGCTTTCTTT. Looking up the rest from reference TRBV18 and TRBJ1-1 gives the full variable domain: NAGVMQNPRHLVRRRGQEARLRCSPMKGHSHVYWYRQLPEEGLKFMVYLQKENIIDESGMPKERFSAEFPKEGPSILRIQQVVRGDSAAYFCASSPRLAGMNTEAFFGQGTRLTVV.

This chain links TRBV9 with TRBJ2-1, with 9 bases fitting TRBD1. V gave up 4 bases and J gave up 8 bases; unmatched junction bases: 7. CDR1 SGDLS and CDR2 YYNGEE come from the germline V gene. This CDR3 is built from 14 residues. The CDR3 sequence is CASSSWTGVDEQFF. Written as DNA, the CDR3 is TGTGCCAGCAGCTCCTGGACAGGGGTGGATGAGCAGTTCTTC.

This chain uses TRBV3-1 (or the pseudogene TRBV3-2) with TRBJ1-3, with a weak D call TRBD1 (5 bases). Germline V CDR1 and CDR2: LGHDT, YNNKEL (reference sequence). The CDR3 spans 17 residues. V lost 6 bases and J 0 bases, leaving 18 bases between the germline ends. CDR3 sequence reads: CASSPRQWANSGNTIYF. In DNA, the CDR3 is TGTGCCAGCAGTCCGAGACAGTGGGCTAACTCTGGAAACACCATATATTTT.

The gene calls are TRBV6-1 and TRBJ1-2; TRBD1 aligns across 7 bases. Germline V gene lookup returns CDR1 MNHNS and CDR2 SASEGT. There are 19 residues in the CDR3. V trimming: 4 bases; J trimming: 1 base; junction bases outside the gene matches: 18. This chain's CDR3 is CASSAQGGRPGGHNYGYTF. The CDR3 DNA is TGTGCCAGCAGTGCCCAAGGGGGCAGACCCGGTGGCCATAACTATGGCTACACCTTC.

This clone showed up just once. V gene TRBV19 combines with J gene TRBJ1-5; 9 bases fit TRBD1. This CDR3 is 15 amino acids long. CDR1 LNHDA and CDR2 SQIVND come from the germline V gene (reference sequence). Trimming at V came to 5 bases and at J to 6 bases, leaving 8 bases not matched to a gene. CDR3 DNA sequence: TGTGCCAGTAGTCCGCCACAGGGGGCGGTTCAGCCCCAGCATTTT. Its translation is CASSPPQGAVQPQHF.

This rearrangement joins TRBV12-5 to TRBJ1-1; no reliable D call. This CDR3 contains 14 residues. Germline assignment: CDR1 LGHNT and CDR2 FRNRAP. V lost 1 base, J lost 0 bases, and 6 bases lay in between. The CDR3 loop is CASGLEPMNTEAFF. CDR3 coding DNA: TGTGCTAGTGGTTTGGAGCCTATGAACACTGAAGCTTTCTTT. The complete variable domain, with remaining parts taken from reference TRBV12-5 and TRBJ1-1, reads DARVTQTPRHKVTEMGQEVTMRCQPILGHNTVFWYRQTMMQGLELLAYFRNRAPLDDSGMPKDRFSAEMPDATLATLKIQPSEPRDSAVYFCASGLEPMNTEAFFGQGTRLTVV.

The chain carries TRBV13 and TRBJ1-4, with 8 nucleotides matching TRBD1. This CDR3 is built from 13 residues. After removal of 5 bases from V and 8 bases from J, the junction contained 4 bases not matched to a gene. Germline loops: CDR1 PRHDT, CDR2 FYEKMQ (reference sequence). As DNA, the CDR3 is TGTGCCAGCAGCGGACAGGGAGTGGAAAAACTGTTTTTT. Translated: CASSGQGVEKLFF.

Comment on this clone: The same CDR3 is also encoded by other DNA sequences in this sample. The gene calls are TRBV4-1 and TRBJ1-5; possibly TRBD1 for D (5 bases). V was clipped by 4 bases and J by 2 bases, with 9 bases between them. The CDR3 length is 14 residues. CDR1 is MGHRA and CDR2 is YSYEKL in the germline V gene. The CDR3 loop is CASSPVGGNQPQHF. In nucleotides, the CDR3 is TGCGCCAGCAGCCCCGTAGGGGGCAATCAGCCCCAGCATTTT.

The chain combines TRBV3-1 (or the pseudogene TRBV3-2) with TRBJ2-6; D unresolved. This CDR3 is 17 amino acids long. Trimming cost V 6 bases and J 0 bases, with 15 bases left between them. Germline CDR1 and CDR2: LGHDT and YNNKEL (reference sequence). CDR3 in amino acids: CASSPSITGSGANVLTF. In DNA form, the CDR3 reads TGTGCCAGCAGTCCCTCTATAACGGGCTCTGGGGCCAACGTCCTGACTTTC.

The chain combines TRBV2 with TRBJ2-6, with 12 bases aligning to TRBD1. The CDR3 is 19 amino acids. Trimming took 6 bases from V and 0 from J; bases not matched to a gene: 9. Germline CDR1 reads SNHLY; CDR2 reads FYNNEI. In DNA, the CDR3 is TGTGCCAGCAGGAAGGGACAGGGGGCCAGGGGCTCTGGGGCCAACGTCCTGACTTTC. This gives the protein CASRKGQGARGSGANVLTF.

The chain recombines TRBV6-5 with TRBJ2-7, with 8 bases that match TRBD1. The germline gives CDR1 MNHEY, CDR2 SVGAGI. V was clipped by 5 bases and J by 2 bases; unmatched bases: 5. The CDR3 contains 14 residues. The CDR3 DNA is TGTGCCAGCAGTAAACAGGGGGTTACCTACGAGCAGTACTTC. This sequence encodes CASSKQGVTYEQYF.

The chain joins TRBV5-1 to TRBJ1-1, with D maybe TRBD1 (6 bases). CDR3 length: 13 residues. Trimming took off 3 bases at V and 3 bases at J, with 9 bases between the two ends. From germline, CDR1 is SGHRS and CDR2 YFSETQ. The DNA of the CDR3 is TGCGCCAGCAGCTCCACAGGGCACACTGAAGCTTTCTTT. It is translated as CASSSTGHTEAFF.

As to this clone: Other DNA sequences in this sample translate to the same CDR3. J is TRBJ1-2 and V is TRBV19; TRBD1 agrees at 8 bases. The trim removed 8 bases at V and 3 bases at J, leaving 5 bases unmatched. Germline loops: CDR1 LNHDA, CDR2 SQIVND (reference sequence). This CDR3 comprises 13 residues. The CDR3 nucleotides are TGTGCCAGTTCGACGGACAGGGACTATGGCTACACCTTC. Translating gives CASSTDRDYGYTF.

The CDR3 spells CASSIGRQGALGETQYF. The CDR3 nucleotides read TGTGCCAGTAGTATAGGGCGTCAGGGGGCCCTCGGAGAGACCCAGTACTTC. This sequence joins TRBV19 and TRBJ2-5, with 8 bases aligning to TRBD1. The CDR3 runs to 17 residues. The V segment lost 1 base and the J segment 4 bases; nucleotides outside the gene matches: 11. Germline CDR1 LNHDA, CDR2 SQIVND (reference sequence).

The V gene is TRBV5-1, the J gene TRBJ1-2, with a possible D match to TRBD1 (6 bases). Germline V gene data show CDR1 as SGHRS and CDR2 as YFSETQ. The CDR3 is 14 amino acids. With 5 bases removed from V and 6 bases from J, the gap between germline ends came to 17 bases. CDR3 coding DNA: TGCGCCAGCAGTGAGGGGGGGCGAACGGATGGCTACACCTTC. This encodes CASSEGGRTDGYTF.

This clone came up once. The chain links TRBV9 to TRBJ2-5; the match to TRBD2 covers 8 bases. With V trimmed by 4 bases and J by 1 base, 3 bases remained unmatched. Germline assignment: CDR1 SGDLS and CDR2 YYNGEE. This CDR3 has 14 residues. The DNA of the CDR3 is TGTGCCAGCAGCATTGGACTAGCCCAAGAGACCCAGTACTTC. It yields the protein CASSIGLAQETQYF.

The chain has TRBV18 and TRBJ1-5; the D gene is possibly TRBD1 (6 bases). The CDR3 spans 15 residues. Germline V CDR1 and CDR2: KGHSH, LQKENI. Trimming removed 5 bases from V and 1 base from J, with 12 bases in between. CDR3 sequence: CASSAGTSSNQPQHF. CDR3 sequence (DNA): TGTGCCAGCTCAGCCGGGACATCGAGCAATCAGCCCCAGCATTTT. The variable domain in full, with the rest retrieved from reference TRBV18 and TRBJ1-5, is NAGVMQNPRHLVRRRGQEARLRCSPMKGHSHVYWYRQLPEEGLKFMVYLQKENIIDESGMPKERFSAEFPKEGPSILRIQQVVRGDSAAYFCASSAGTSSNQPQHFGDGTRLSIL.

CDR3: CASSLVPGRGAFF. The CDR3 DNA reads TGTGCCAGCAGCTTAGTACCAGGCCGCGGGGCTTTCTTT. The gene calls are TRBV11-3 and TRBJ1-1, with D uncertain. Between the trimmed V and J ends, which lost 1 base and 11 bases, there was a span of 14 bases. The length of the CDR3 is 13 residues. CDR1 is SGHNT, CDR2 YENEEA, per germline.